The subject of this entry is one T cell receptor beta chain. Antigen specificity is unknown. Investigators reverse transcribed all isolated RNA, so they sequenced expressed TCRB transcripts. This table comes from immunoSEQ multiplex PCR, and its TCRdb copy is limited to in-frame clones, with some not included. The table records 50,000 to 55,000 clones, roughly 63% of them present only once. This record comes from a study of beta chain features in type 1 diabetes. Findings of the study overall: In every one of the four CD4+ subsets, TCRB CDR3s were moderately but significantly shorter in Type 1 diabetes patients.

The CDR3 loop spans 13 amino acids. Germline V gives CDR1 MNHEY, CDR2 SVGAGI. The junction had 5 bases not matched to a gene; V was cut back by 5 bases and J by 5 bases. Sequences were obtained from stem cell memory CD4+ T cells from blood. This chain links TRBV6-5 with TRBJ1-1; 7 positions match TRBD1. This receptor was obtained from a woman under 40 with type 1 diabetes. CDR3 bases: TGTGCCAGCAGTATTCAACAGGGGACTGAAGCTTTCTTT. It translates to CASSIQQGTEAFF.